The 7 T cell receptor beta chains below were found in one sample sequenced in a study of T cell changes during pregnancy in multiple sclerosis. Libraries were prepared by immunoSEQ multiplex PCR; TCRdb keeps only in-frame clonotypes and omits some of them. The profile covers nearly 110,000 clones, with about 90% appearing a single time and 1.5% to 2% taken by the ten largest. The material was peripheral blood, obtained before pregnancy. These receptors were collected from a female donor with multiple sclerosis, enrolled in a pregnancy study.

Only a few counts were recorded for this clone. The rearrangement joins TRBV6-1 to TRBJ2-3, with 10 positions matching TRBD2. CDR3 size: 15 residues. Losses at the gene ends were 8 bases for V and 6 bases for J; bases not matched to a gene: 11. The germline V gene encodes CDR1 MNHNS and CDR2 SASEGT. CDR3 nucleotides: TGTGCCAGCGAAGGACTAGCGGATGGGGGGGATACGCAGTATTTT. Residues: CASEGLADGGDTQYF.

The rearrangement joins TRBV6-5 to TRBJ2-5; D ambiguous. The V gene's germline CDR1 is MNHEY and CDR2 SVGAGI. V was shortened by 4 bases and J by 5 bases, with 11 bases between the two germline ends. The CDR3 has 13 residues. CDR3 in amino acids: CASSSSEWETQYF. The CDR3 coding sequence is TGTGCCAGCAGTTCGAGCGAGTGGGAGACCCAGTACTTC.

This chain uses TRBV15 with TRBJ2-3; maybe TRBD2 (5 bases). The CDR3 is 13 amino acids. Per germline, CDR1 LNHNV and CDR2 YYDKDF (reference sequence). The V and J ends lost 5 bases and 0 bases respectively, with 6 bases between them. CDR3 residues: CATSGLSTDTQYF. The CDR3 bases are TGTGCCACCAGCGGACTGAGCACAGATACGCAGTATTTT.

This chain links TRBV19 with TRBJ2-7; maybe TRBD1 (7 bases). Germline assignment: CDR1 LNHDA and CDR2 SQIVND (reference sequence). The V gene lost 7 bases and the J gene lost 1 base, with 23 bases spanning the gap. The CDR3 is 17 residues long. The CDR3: CASKYGQGGLKSYEQYF. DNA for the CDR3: TGTGCCAGTAAGTATGGGCAGGGGGGCCTTAAATCCTACGAGCAGTACTTC.

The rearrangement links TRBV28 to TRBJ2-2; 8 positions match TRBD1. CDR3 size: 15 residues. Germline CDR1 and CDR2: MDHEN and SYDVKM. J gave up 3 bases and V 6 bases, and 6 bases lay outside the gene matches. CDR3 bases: TGTGCCAGCAGAAGACCGACAGGGGACACCGGGGAGCTGTTTTTT. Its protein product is CASRRPTGDTGELFF.

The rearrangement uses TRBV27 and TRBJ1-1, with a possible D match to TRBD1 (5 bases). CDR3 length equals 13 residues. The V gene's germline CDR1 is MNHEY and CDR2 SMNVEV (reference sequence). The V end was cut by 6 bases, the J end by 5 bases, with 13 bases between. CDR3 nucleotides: TGTGCCAGCAGCTTGGGGGGAAGAACTGAAGCTTTCTTT. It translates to CASSLGGRTEAFF.

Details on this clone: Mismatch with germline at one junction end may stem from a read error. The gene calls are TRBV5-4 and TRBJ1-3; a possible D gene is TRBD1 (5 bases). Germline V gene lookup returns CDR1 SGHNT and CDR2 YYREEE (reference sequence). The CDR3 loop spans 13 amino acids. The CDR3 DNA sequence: TGTGCCAGCAGCTCGCAGGGTGGAAGCACCATATATTTT. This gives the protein CASSSQGGSTIYF.